This TCR beta chain was obtained from a study of cytomegalovirus exposure and HLA in healthy donors. TCRdb keeps only in-frame clones here, not all; method: immunoSEQ multiplex PCR. The data show over 100,000 clones, 70% to 90% seen once. Study-level results: Most sequenced TCRs were rare (though some public TCRs occurred in many donors). The classifier reportedly diagnosed cytomegalovirus status with high specificity and sensitivity. According to a subsequent analysis, TCR clusters identified in the first cohort showed a tendency to co-occur across the roughly 110 validation repertoires.

This clone was picked up a small number of times. Its cognate antigen is unknown. The CDR3 sequence is 12 residues long. V was pared by 7 bases and J by 3 bases, with 10 bases between. Germline CDR1 is MNHNS and CDR2 is SASEGT. The sample was PBMCs. The chain uses TRBV6-1 and TRBJ2-7; possibly TRBD1 for D (5 bases). This clonotype was sampled from a woman under 30 in good health and CMV-seropositive. The DNA for the CDR3 is TGTGCCAGCACAGGACACCTCTACGAGCAGTACTTC. It yields the protein CASTGHLYEQYF.